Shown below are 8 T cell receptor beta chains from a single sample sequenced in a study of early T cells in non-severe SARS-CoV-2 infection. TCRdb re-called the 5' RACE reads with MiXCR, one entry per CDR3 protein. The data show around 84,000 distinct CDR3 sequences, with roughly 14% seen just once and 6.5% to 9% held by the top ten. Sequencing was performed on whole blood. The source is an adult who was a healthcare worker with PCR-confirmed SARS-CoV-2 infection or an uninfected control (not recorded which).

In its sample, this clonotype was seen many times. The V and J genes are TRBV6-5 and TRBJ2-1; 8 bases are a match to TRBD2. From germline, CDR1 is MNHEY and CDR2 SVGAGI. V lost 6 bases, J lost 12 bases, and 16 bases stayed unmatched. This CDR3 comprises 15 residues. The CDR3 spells CASSLSGNYNERQFF. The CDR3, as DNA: TGTGCCAGCAGCCTTAGCGGGAACTACAATGAGCGGCAGTTCTTC.

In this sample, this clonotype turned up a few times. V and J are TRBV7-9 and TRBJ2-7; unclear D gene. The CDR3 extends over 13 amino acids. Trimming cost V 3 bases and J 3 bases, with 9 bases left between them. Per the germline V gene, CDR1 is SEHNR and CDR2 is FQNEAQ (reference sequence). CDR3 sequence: CASSFGQDYEQYF. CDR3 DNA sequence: TGTGCCAGCAGCTTCGGGCAGGACTACGAGCAGTACTTC.

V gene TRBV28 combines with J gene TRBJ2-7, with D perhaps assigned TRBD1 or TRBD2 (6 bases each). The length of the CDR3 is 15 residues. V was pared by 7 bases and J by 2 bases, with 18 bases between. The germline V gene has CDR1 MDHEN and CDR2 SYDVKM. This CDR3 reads CASTPLGGLTYEQYF. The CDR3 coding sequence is TGTGCCAGCACTCCCTTGGGGGGCCTAACCTACGAGCAGTACTTC.

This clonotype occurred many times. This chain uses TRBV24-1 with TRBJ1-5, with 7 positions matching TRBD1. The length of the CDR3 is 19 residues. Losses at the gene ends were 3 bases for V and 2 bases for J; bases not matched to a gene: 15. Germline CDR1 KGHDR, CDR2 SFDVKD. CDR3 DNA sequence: TGTGCCACCAGTGATGCCGGGACAGCCAATGCCGGCGGCAATCAGCCCCAGCATTTT. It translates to CATSDAGTANAGGNQPQHF.

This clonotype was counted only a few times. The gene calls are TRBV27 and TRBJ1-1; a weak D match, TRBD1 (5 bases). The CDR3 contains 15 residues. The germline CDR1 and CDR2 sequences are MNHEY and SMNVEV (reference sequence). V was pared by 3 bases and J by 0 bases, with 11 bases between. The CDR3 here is CASSLGTALNTEAFF. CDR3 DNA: TGTGCCAGCAGTTTGGGGACGGCACTGAACACTGAAGCTTTCTTT.

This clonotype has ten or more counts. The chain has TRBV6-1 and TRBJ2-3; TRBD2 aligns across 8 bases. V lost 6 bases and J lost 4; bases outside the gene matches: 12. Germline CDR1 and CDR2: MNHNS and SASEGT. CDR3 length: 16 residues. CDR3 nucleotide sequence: TGTGCCAGCAGAAGTTCCGGGACTAGAGGTCCAGATACGCAGTATTTT. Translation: CASRSSGTRGPDTQYF.

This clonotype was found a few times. CDR3 sequence reads: CASSLNQASTDTQYF. The CDR3 nucleotides are TGCGCCAGCAGCTTAAATCAAGCTAGCACAGATACGCAGTATTTT. This chain uses TRBV5-1 with TRBJ2-3; D gene ambiguous. This CDR3 is 15 amino acids long. V lost 2 bases and J lost 0, with 10 bases in between. CDR1 is SGHRS and CDR2 is YFSETQ in the germline V gene.

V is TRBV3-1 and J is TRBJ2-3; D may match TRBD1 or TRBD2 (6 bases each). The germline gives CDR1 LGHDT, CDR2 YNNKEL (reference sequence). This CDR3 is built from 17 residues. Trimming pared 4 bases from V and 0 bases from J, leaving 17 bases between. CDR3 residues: CASSLLGGLASTDTQYF. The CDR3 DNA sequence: TGTGCCAGCAGCCTCCTAGGGGGGCTAGCTAGCACAGATACGCAGTATTTT.